This T cell receptor (beta chain) was sequenced for a study of Graves' ophthalmopathy and Graves' hyperthyroidism. For the study at large: There was a collection of peripheral blood at initial diagnosis, before any treatment.

This clonotype was detected ten times or more. Amplification of TCR beta CDR3 regions used RNA transcripts. First-round RT-PCR used HTBI primers; second-round multiplex PCR followed. TCRdb re-called the multiplex PCR reads through MiXCR, storing one row per CDR3 protein. The sample yields roughly 400,000 distinct CDR3 sequences, approximately 20% seen once. CDR3 length: 12 residues. Germline CDR1 and CDR2: MDHEN and SYDVKM. V was cut by 6 bases and J by 6 bases, with 11 bases left in between. Every ophthalmopathy donor presented moderate-to-severe activity, CAS ≥3, NOSPECS ≥4 and duration under 3 months. Excluded: other autoimmune disease, uncontrolled infection, pregnancy or lactation.

The TCR sequence derives from a woman aged 18-29 years with Graves' ophthalmopathy. Specimen: peripheral blood. The genes are TRBV28 and TRBJ1-2, with D perhaps TRBD1 (6 bases). CDR3 coding DNA: TGTGCCAGCAGCCCCGGACAGAATGGCTACACCTTC. This codes for CASSPGQNGYTF.